This TCR beta chain emerged from a study of shared clonotypes between healthy human individuals. General study points: When compared with the clonotypes that were shared by all four sorted-subset donors, the non-shared clonotypes turned out to have lower generation probabilities.

About this clone itself: Its matching antigen is unknown.

With 4 bases clipped from V and 3 bases from J, the junction kept 5 bases outside the gene matches. The CDR3 runs 14 residues. Germline loops: CDR1 SGHDT, CDR2 YYEEEE. CD45RO-negative cells were positively selected for CCR7, leaving out terminally differentiated effector memory CD45RA+ cells. In the original analysis: Junction-only sequences produced by ImmunoSEQ had no quality scores, so filtering differed. The method was immunoSEQ multiplex PCR; TCRdb's version includes in-frame clones alone and lacks a portion of them. For V, J and clone size, that table is used; D and trimming come from the DNA. The sample gives about 2.1 million clones, about 92% of which show up once; around 1.7% is in the top ten.

Sequences were obtained from naive CD8+ T cells from PBMCs. This clonotype originated in a young man in good health. Some clones in this sample may be carry-over from other donors' samples. The rearrangement links TRBV5-6 to TRBJ2-3; TRBD1 aligns across 7 bases. CDR3 DNA: TGTGCCAGCAGCAAGGGGGCGCGGACAGATACGCAGTATTTT. This codes for CASSKGARTDTQYF.